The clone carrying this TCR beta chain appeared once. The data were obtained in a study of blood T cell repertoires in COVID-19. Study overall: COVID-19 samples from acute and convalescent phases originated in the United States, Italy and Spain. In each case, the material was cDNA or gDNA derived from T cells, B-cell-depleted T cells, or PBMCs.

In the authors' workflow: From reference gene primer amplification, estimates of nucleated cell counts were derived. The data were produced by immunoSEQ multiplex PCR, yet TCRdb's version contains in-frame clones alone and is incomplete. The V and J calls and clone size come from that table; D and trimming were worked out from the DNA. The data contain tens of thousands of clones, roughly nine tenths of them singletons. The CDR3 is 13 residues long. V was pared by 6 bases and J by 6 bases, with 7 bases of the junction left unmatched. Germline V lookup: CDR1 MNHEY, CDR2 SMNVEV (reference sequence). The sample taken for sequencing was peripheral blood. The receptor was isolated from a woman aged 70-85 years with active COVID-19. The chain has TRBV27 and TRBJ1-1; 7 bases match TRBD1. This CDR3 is CASRRQGTPEAFF. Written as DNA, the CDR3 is TGTGCCAGCAGACGACAGGGCACCCCTGAAGCTTTCTTT.